These T cell receptor beta chains were read from a single sample in a study of blood T cells in healthy people across ages. TCRdb processed the 5' RACE reads anew with MiXCR; each CDR3 protein has one entry. The table shows 1.5 million to 2 million distinct CDR3 sequences, with about 39% occurring only once. Source material: blood. These receptors all come from a human donor in good health. Both conserved end residues are part of each CDR3. Fields, in order: J gene, D gene, V gene, clone size, CDR3 DNA, CDR3 protein. The D gene is left open where the match is weak. Expanded clones get a size class; other rows say once, few or many, or leave the size out.

j_call: TRBJ2-3
d_call: NA
v_call: TRBV12-3/TRBV12-4
clone_size: NA
cdr3_nt: TGTGCCAGCAGCGACCAATACCTAAAACAGGGCTCGCACACAGATATGCAGTATTTT
cdr3_aa: CASSDQYLKQGSHTDMQYF

j_call: TRBJ1-5
d_call: NA
v_call: TRBV6-1
clone_size: NA
cdr3_nt: TGTGCCAGCAGTGAAGTTCGCATTATAAATCAGCCCCAGCATTTT
cdr3_aa: CASSEVRIINQPQHF

j_call: TRBJ1-5
d_call: NA
v_call: TRBV10-3
clone_size: NA
cdr3_nt: TGTGCCATCAGTAGCTCAGACGGAGGGGCGGATCAGCCCCAGCATTTT
cdr3_aa: CAISSSDGGADQPQHF

j_call: TRBJ2-3
d_call: NA
v_call: TRBV5-1
clone_size: NA
cdr3_nt: TGCGCCAGCAGCTCGGGGCGGTCCCAGAACACAGATACGCAGTATTTT
cdr3_aa: CASSSGRSQNTDTQYF

j_call: TRBJ2-1
d_call: NA
v_call: TRBV10-3
clone_size: few
cdr3_nt: TGTGCCATCAGTGAAGCAGGGACGGCGATAGGCAATGAGCAGTTCTTC
cdr3_aa: CAISEAGTAIGNEQFF

j_call: TRBJ2-7
d_call: NA
v_call: TRBV29-1
clone_size: many
cdr3_nt: TGCAGCGCCCTGTCGCAGGGCGAAACCTACGAGCAGTACTTC
cdr3_aa: CSALSQGETYEQYF

j_call: TRBJ2-5
d_call: NA
v_call: TRBV6-2/TRBV6-3
clone_size: few
cdr3_nt: TGTGCCAGCAGTGACAGGAGTGAGACCCAGTACTTC
cdr3_aa: CASSDRSETQYF

j_call: TRBJ1-1
d_call: NA
v_call: TRBV4-1
clone_size: NA
cdr3_nt: TGCGCCAGCAGCCAAGAAGGTAGTGGAAACACTGAAGCTTTCTTT
cdr3_aa: CASSQEGSGNTEAFF

j_call: TRBJ2-1
d_call: TRBD1
v_call: TRBV14
clone_size: NA
cdr3_nt: TGTGCCAGCAGCCCCGTCGGACAGGTATACAATGAGCAGTTCTTC
cdr3_aa: CASSPVGQVYNEQFF

j_call: TRBJ2-7
d_call: NA
v_call: TRBV27
clone_size: few
cdr3_nt: TGTGCCAGCAGTGCGACATGGGCCCAGTACGAGCAGTACTTC
cdr3_aa: CASSATWAQYEQYF

j_call: TRBJ2-1
d_call: NA
v_call: TRBV3-1
clone_size: NA
cdr3_nt: TGTGCCAGCAGCCAAGAGAGGGTAGCAAGGTTCAATGAGCAGTTCTTC
cdr3_aa: CASSQERVARFNEQFF

j_call: TRBJ2-1
d_call: NA
v_call: TRBV6-2/TRBV6-3
clone_size: NA
cdr3_nt: TGTGCCAGCAGTACGGGGGAGAGTGGGCAGTTCTTC
cdr3_aa: CASSTGESGQFF

j_call: TRBJ2-1
d_call: NA
v_call: TRBV24-1
clone_size: few
cdr3_nt: TGTGCCACCAGTGAAAGTTACCCCCAGGGGCAGTTCTTC
cdr3_aa: CATSESYPQGQFF

j_call: TRBJ1-1
d_call: NA
v_call: TRBV5-1
clone_size: NA
cdr3_nt: TGCGCCAGCACCAGGGAGGGTCAGGCTGAAGCTTTCTTT
cdr3_aa: CASTREGQAEAFF

j_call: TRBJ2-1
d_call: NA
v_call: TRBV29-1
clone_size: NA
cdr3_nt: TGCAGCGTGAGTGGTGTAGATGGGACGGTCCTGAGCTCCTACAATGAGCAGTTCTTC
cdr3_aa: CSVSGVDGTVLSSYNEQFF

j_call: TRBJ2-1
d_call: TRBD2
v_call: TRBV28
clone_size: few
cdr3_nt: TGTGCCAGCAAAGTTTGGGGGACCCCCCCTAGCGGGGGGGCAGGAGTGCTCTTCAATGAGCAGTTCTTC
cdr3_aa: CASKVWGTPPSGGAGVLFNEQFF

j_call: TRBJ2-3
d_call: NA
v_call: TRBV3-1
clone_size: NA
cdr3_nt: TGTGCCAGCAGACATACAGGATTTGATACGCAGTATTTT
cdr3_aa: CASRHTGFDTQYF

j_call: TRBJ2-7
d_call: NA
v_call: TRBV7-2
clone_size: few
cdr3_nt: TGTGCCAGCAGCTGGGGCGGGGCTGCCTCCTACGAGCAGTACTTC
cdr3_aa: CASSWGGAASYEQYF

j_call: TRBJ2-1
d_call: TRBD2
v_call: TRBV20-1
clone_size: NA
cdr3_nt: TGCAGTGCTAGAGGTCATAGCGGGGGACAAATTCATTCCTACAATGAGCAGTTCTTC
cdr3_aa: CSARGHSGGQIHSYNEQFF

j_call: TRBJ1-2
d_call: NA
v_call: TRBV4-2
clone_size: NA
cdr3_nt: TGTGCCAGCAGCGGGGGGGGGTTTGTTATTGGCTACACCTTC
cdr3_aa: CASSGGGFVIGYTF

j_call: TRBJ2-3
d_call: NA
v_call: TRBV6-4
clone_size: many
cdr3_nt: TGTGCCAGCAGTGACTCGGGGGGTTCGGGCACAGATACGCAGTATTTT
cdr3_aa: CASSDSGGSGTDTQYF

j_call: TRBJ2-5
d_call: TRBD2
v_call: TRBV29-1
clone_size: NA
cdr3_nt: TGCAGCGTTGAAGAAATGGGGGGGAGGGAGACCCAGTACTTC
cdr3_aa: CSVEEMGGRETQYF

j_call: TRBJ2-5
d_call: NA
v_call: TRBV27
clone_size: few
cdr3_nt: TGTGCCAGCAGTAACAGGATGTTGGAGACCCAGTACTTC
cdr3_aa: CASSNRMLETQYF

j_call: TRBJ1-2
d_call: NA
v_call: TRBV29-1
clone_size: NA
cdr3_nt: TGCAGCGTACGGACGGTTACTAACTATGGCTACACCTTC
cdr3_aa: CSVRTVTNYGYTF

j_call: TRBJ2-1
d_call: NA
v_call: TRBV2
clone_size: NA
cdr3_nt: TGTGCCAGCAGTCCCGGGTCCCAATGGAATGAGCAGTTCTTC
cdr3_aa: CASSPGSQWNEQFF

j_call: TRBJ1-1
d_call: NA
v_call: TRBV29-1
clone_size: NA
cdr3_nt: TGCAGCGTTTTACAGATCCCTAACACTGAAGCTTTCTTT
cdr3_aa: CSVLQIPNTEAFF

j_call: TRBJ1-1
d_call: NA
v_call: TRBV6-2/TRBV6-3
clone_size: few
cdr3_nt: TGTGCCAGCAGTTACTCGATGTGGAACACTGAAGCTTTCTTT
cdr3_aa: CASSYSMWNTEAFF

j_call: TRBJ2-5
d_call: TRBD2
v_call: TRBV20-1
clone_size: NA
cdr3_nt: TGCAGTGCTAGAGGCGGGGGGGCGGTAGAGACCCAGTACTTC
cdr3_aa: CSARGGGAVETQYF

j_call: TRBJ2-3
d_call: NA
v_call: TRBV5-1
clone_size: NA
cdr3_nt: TGCGCCAGCAGCTGGGGAACCAGGAGAGATACGCAGTATTTT
cdr3_aa: CASSWGTRRDTQYF